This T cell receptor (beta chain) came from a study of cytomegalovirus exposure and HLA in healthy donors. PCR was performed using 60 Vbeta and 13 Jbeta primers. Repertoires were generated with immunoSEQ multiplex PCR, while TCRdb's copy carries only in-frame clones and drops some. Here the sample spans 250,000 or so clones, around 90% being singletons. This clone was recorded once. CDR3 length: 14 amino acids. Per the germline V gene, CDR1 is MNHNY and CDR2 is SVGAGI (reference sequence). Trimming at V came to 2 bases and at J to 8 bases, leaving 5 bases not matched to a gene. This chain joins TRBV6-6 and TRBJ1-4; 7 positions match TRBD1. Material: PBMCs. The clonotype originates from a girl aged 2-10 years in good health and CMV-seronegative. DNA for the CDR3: TGTGCCAGCAGTTACAGGGGGCCAGGGGAAAAACTGTTTTTT. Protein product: CASSYRGPGEKLFF.